This T cell receptor beta chain was captured by sequencing in a study of T-cell reconstitution after alpha-beta-depleted transplantation in children. Study-level findings and limits: Reportedly, only several hundred clones from non-depleted graft cells drove alpha-beta T-cell counts at about two months.

The V segment lost 2 bases and the J segment 4 bases; nucleotides outside the gene matches: 9. The CDR3 has 17 residues. Per germline, CDR1 LGHDT and CDR2 YNNKEL (reference sequence). The authors prepared the TCRbeta library with unique molecular identifiers. TCRdb independently ran MiXCR on the PCR reads; one entry per CDR3 protein. The data contain 700,000 to 950,000 distinct CDR3 sequences, 15% to 20% of them singletons. Details on this clonotype: The antigen is not known.

J is TRBJ2-1 and V is TRBV3-1; 9 bases line up with TRBD2. The specimen was PBMCs, mostly from graft donor cells, collected 360 days after TCRalphabeta/CD19-depleted stem cell transplant. This receptor was identified in a male patient aged 10 to 17 who had a stem cell transplant for acute lymphoblastic leukemia, so the T cells may come from the graft donor. CDR3 amino acids: CASSQRSGLAVYNEQFF. CDR3 in DNA: TGTGCCAGCAGCCAAAGATCGGGACTAGCAGTTTACAATGAGCAGTTCTTC.